The following is a T cell receptor (beta chain) sequence with its context. This sample stems from a study of OX40 agonist ivuxolimab in advanced cancers. TCRdb's table, derived via immunoSEQ multiplex PCR, lists solely in-frame clones and lacks some. In the table there are 50,000 to 70,000 clones, around 88% of which are singletons. This TCR came from an adult with an advanced solid tumor such as melanoma, head and neck, liver or kidney cancer. The input for sequencing was CD4+ or CD8+ T cells sorted from blood, taken in a trial of the OX40 agonist ivuxolimab.

As DNA, the CDR3 is TGTGCCTGGACCTACGGGATCTACTACGAGCAGTACTTC. It codes for CAWTYGIYYEQYF. This sequence joins TRBV30 and TRBJ2-7; possible D gene TRBD2, 5 bases. This CDR3 is 13 amino acids long. The germline V and J ends were trimmed by 4 bases and 3 bases, with 13 bases remaining between them. CDR1 and CDR2 from the germline V gene are GTSNPN and SVGIG (reference sequence).